Listed here is a single T cell receptor beta chain. Its specific antigen is unknown. No much larger clone is present one base from it, and per-base qualities are unavailable. The donors were healthy, HIV-negative adults with no recently reported acute infections or vaccinations. All donors were Caucasian adults living in Nashville, Tennessee, USA. CD4+ T cells were enriched by magnetic negative selection, after which naive cells were positively selected on CD45RA and the negative fraction was taken as the memory subset. Blood was collected by leukapheresis, and PBMCs were isolated by Ficoll-Histopaque density gradient centrifugation and then cryopreserved in liquid nitrogen vapor phase. Purity and quantity of every magnetically sorted T cell population were checked by analytical flow cytometry. From each sorted fraction, genomic DNA was isolated and quantified by UV absorbance on a Nanodrop 2000c.

This entry comes from a study of shared clonotypes between healthy human individuals (dated by TCRdb to about 2020). Broadly, across the study: A couple of women and a few men aged 18 to 49 years were included in the cohort. Per donor, three plates each were used for CD4 naive and CD4 memory, two for CD8 naive, and one for CD8 memory. Blood TCR repertoires of five healthy adults were deeply sequenced to estimate repertoire size and the extent of clonotype sharing between individuals. Libraries were prepared and TCR repertoires were sequenced by different laboratories using diverse techniques, in order to increase sequencing depth and limit assay-specific biases. Each donor's leukapheresis produced roughly between roughly 0.85 and 9 billion PBMCs.

Using the deep immunoSEQ assay, TCR CDR3 regions were amplified from genomic DNA by multiplex PCR. Extracted genomic DNA from each cell subset was distributed evenly across all wells of several immunoSEQ 96-well plates, and each plate was treated as a replicate. For sorted subsets, each replicate PCR was loaded with roughly 200 ng genomic DNA, equivalent to roughly 30,000 T cell genomes. The purified libraries were quantified using a Qubit 3.0 fluorometer, sized with a Bioanalyzer 2100, and then quantified again using the KAPA Library Quantification kit. Every immunoSEQ 96-well plate was sequenced on a dedicated single-read 150-cycle Illumina NextSeq 550 flow cell. The paper's processing steps were these. Because the immunoSEQ output included only junctional sequences and no quality scores, the filtering could not be the same as the filtering used for full-length reads. Sequences were annotated with PyIR, a Python wrapper for IgBLAST v1.9, using IMGT germline references to assign V/J genes and CDR3. Any read was removed if the V/J assignment was weak (E-value above 1e-6), the CDR3 was missing, or the read contained stop codons, out-of-frame junctions, or ambiguous translated residues. V3J clonotypes were defined by identical inferred V gene, J gene, and CDR3 amino acid sequence. Percentage overlap between repertoires was computed as shared unique clonotypes divided by the size of the smaller repertoire. Richness of each repertoire was evaluated using RTK rarefaction, the Chao1 estimator, and Recon v2.1 estimates of unobserved clonotypes. OLGA was used to compute generation probabilities for all TCRbeta clonotypes that the gDNA method yielded from a handful of donors. This is the immuneACCESS table as TCRdb keeps it, with only in-frame sequences that have V and J called. A part of the clones is gone; compared with another copy, unresolved V genes explain less than half, and the rest is unexplained. V and J calls and clone size are given by that table; D and trimming were obtained from the DNA. The sample data list 2 million to 2.5 million clones, and around 95% of these were observed just once. About 0.13% of the sample belongs to the ten largest clones.

The CDR3 holds 15 amino acids from the cysteine to the phenylalanine. Only CDR3 DNA remains: 45 bases, in frame from the first base. V is cut back by 0 bases and J by 4 bases, with 3 bases in the junction unmatched. Via the germline V gene, CDR1 is MNHEY and CDR2 SVGAGI. Results the study describes overall, beyond this receptor: Incomplete sequencing was indicated by rarefaction of sorted-subset datasets, despite the large sequencing depth. Estimated clonotype richness was generally larger for naive than for memory subsets. Because the study included a small number of donors, the genetic and exposure-history diversity represented was limited. Pairwise subsampling led to the expectation that sequencing depth would affect the degree of clonotype sharing among donors. Compared with non-shared clonotypes, the clonotypes found in all four sorted-subset donors had higher generation probabilities. Sampling was restricted to blood, and TCR repertoires in tissues likely differ from the TCR repertoires found in blood. When four donors were compared, the shared fraction of clonotypes was 5% to 6.5% for naive CD4, around 3.6% for naive CD8, roughly 2.5% for memory CD4, and approximately 0.4% for memory CD8.

This sequence originates from a man between 18 and 29 years old in good health. Material: naive CD4+ T cells sorted from blood. The cell subset or site label, read with the paper, signifies: CD45RA+ positively selected. The chain is assembled from TRBV6-5 and TRBJ2-5; TRBD2 aligns with 9 central bases. CDR3 region: CASSYSERGVETQYF. The sequenced DNA is TGTGCCAGCAGTTACTCGGAGCGGGGGGTAGAGACCCAGTACTTC.